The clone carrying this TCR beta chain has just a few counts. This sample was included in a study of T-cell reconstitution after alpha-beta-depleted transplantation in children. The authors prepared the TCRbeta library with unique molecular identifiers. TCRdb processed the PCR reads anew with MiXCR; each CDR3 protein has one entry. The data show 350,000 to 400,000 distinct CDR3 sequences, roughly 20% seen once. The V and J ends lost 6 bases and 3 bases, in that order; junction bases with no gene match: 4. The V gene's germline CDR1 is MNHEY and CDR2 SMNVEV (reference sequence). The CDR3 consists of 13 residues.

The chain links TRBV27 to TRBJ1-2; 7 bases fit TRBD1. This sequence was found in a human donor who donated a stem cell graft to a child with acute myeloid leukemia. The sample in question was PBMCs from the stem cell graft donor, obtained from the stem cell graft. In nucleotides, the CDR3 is TGTGCCAGCAGCGAAACAGGGGACTATGGCTACACCTTC. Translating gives CASSETGDYGYTF.